The sequence of this TCR beta chain was determined in a study of blood T cell repertoires in COVID-19 (TCRdb year 2020). With respect to the entire study: Samples from collaborators originated in the United States, Italy and Spain and spanned both the acute and convalescent phases of COVID-19. Deeply sampled blood TCRbeta repertoires from subjects exposed to, actively infected with, or recovered from COVID-19 were included in the dataset. Nearly every sample came with metadata listing a de-identified subject ID, COVID-19 status, age in years and sex. The prospective study material was composed of cDNA or gDNA derived from T cells, B-cell-depleted T cells, or PBMCs. Samples were obtained from the ongoing ImmuneRACE study (first 160 participants) and from roughly 1,300 subjects provided by 6 global collaborators. The repertoires were released in a freely available public database meant as a resource for research on the immune response to SARS-CoV-2. Where available, HLA class I and class II types were obtained from metadata supplied by the sample provider rather than from assay-based typing.

Trimming at the junction amounts to 2 bases on V and 3 bases on J, and the germline ends lie 14 bases apart. The CDR3 spans 15 residues, from the cysteine through the phenylalanine. The kept DNA is CDR3 alone, 45 bases in frame from the first base. Per the germline V gene (reference sequence), SGHNT is the CDR1 and YYREEE is the CDR2. Beyond this particular receptor, the publication reports: The amount of clinical and demographic metadata varied by source and participant and was provided uncurated.

Collaborating institutions collected whole blood in K2EDTA tubes following their own protocols. For TCRbeta analysis, collaborators shipped samples as frozen whole blood, isolated PBMCs, or DNA extracted from either of those sample types. As to this clone: Its antigen is unknown. No clone much larger than this one lies a single base away; base qualities are absent.

TCRbeta CDR3 regions were amplified from genomic DNA by means of the immunoSEQ Assay, a bias-controlled multiplex PCR. On the authors' methods: Nucleated cell counts per sample were estimated from amplification of reference gene primers within the assay. To quantify the absolute abundance of each unique TCRbeta CDR3 rearrangement, sequence reads were collapsed and filtered. Productive Simpson clonality was computed per sample as the square root of Simpson's diversity index over productive rearrangements. TCRdb took this table from immuneACCESS and kept in-frame rearrangements with V and J called. Such tables lack part of the clones; where checked against another copy, unresolved V genes explain under half of the gap, and the rest is unexplained. V and J calls and clone size are as listed in that table; D and trimming were resolved from the DNA. The sample records some 200,000 clones, about nine tenths of which are singletons. The ten largest clones take up approximately 5.9% of the sample.

This sequence uses TRBV5-4 and TRBJ1-2; the D gene assignment is ambiguous. The sequenced sample consisted of peripheral blood. This receptor was obtained from a man aged 80 or over with acute or convalescent COVID-19. DNA sequence: TGTGCCAGCAGCTTTGTTGGGCAGCAGGACTATGGCTACACCTTC. Protein translation: CASSFVGQQDYGYTF.